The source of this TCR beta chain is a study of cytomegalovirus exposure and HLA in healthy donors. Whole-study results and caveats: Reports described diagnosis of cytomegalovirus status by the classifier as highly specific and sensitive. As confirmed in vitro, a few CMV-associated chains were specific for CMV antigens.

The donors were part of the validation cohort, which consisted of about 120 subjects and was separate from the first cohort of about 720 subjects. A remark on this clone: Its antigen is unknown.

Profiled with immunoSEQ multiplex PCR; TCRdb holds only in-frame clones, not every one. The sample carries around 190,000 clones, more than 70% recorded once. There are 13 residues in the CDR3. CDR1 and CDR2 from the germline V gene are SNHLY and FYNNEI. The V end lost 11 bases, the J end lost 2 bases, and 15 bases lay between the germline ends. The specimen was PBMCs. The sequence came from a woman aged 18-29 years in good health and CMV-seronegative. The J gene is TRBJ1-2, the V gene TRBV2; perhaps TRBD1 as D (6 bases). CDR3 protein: CASVSTGNYGYTF. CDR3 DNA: TGTGCCTCAGTGAGTACAGGGAACTATGGCTACACCTTC.